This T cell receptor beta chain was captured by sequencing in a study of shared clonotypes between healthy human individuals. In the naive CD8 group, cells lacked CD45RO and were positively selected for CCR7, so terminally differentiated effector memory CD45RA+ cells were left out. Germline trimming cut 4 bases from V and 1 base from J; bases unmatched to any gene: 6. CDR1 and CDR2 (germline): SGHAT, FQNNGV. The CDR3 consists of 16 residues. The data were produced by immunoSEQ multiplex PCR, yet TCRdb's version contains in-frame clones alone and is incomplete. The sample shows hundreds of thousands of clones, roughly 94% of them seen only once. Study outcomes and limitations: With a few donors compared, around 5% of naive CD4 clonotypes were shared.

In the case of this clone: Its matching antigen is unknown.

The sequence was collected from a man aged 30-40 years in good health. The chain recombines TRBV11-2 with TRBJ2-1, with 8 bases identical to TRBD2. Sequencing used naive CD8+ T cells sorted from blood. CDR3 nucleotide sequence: TGTGCCAGCAGCTATATTAGCGGGACTTCCTACAATGAGCAGTTCTTC. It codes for CASSYISGTSYNEQFF.